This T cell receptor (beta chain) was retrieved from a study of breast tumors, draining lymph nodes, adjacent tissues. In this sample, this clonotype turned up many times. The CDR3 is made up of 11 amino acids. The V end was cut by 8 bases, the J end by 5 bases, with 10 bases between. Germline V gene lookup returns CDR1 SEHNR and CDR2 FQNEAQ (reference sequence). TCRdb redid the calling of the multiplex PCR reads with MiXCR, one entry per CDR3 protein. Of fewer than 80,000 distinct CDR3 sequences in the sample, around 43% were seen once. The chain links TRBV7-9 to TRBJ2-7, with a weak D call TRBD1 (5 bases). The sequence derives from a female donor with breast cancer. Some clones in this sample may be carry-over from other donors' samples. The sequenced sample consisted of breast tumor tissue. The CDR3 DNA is TGTGCCAGCTCAGGGATCGACGAGCAGTACTTC. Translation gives CASSGIDEQYF.